This T cell receptor beta chain was documented in a study of T cells after posttransplantation cyclophosphamide. By frequency in the sample, this clone is medium-sized (0.01 to 0.1%). The target antigen is unknown. The CDR3 spans 14 residues. J was trimmed by 8 bases and V by 0 bases; bases with no gene match: 3. CDR1 and CDR2 (germline): MGHRA, YSYEKL. A marrow graft followed busulfan-fludarabine conditioning, with cyclophosphamide on days +3 and +4. Only in-frame clones appear in the TCRdb table, and some are missing; sequencing was by immunoSEQ multiplex PCR. The record shows 8,500 to 13,000 clones for this sample, with no singletons present. Study-wide findings and caveats: Tissue-infiltrating T cells from skin or gut overlapped little with blood T cells.

This specimen was PBMCs, taken after allogeneic stem cell transplant with posttransplant cyclophosphamide. The rearrangement uses TRBV4-1 and TRBJ1-4, with 7 bases aligning to TRBD1. The origin of this receptor is a female patient aged 35-55 years who received an allogeneic stem cell transplant from a related donor, was CMV-positive, and had no GVHD. Some T cells may originate from the graft donor. Written as DNA, the CDR3 is TGCGCCAGCAGCCAAGAGAGACAGGGCGAAAAACTGTTTTTT. It encodes CASSQERQGEKLFF.